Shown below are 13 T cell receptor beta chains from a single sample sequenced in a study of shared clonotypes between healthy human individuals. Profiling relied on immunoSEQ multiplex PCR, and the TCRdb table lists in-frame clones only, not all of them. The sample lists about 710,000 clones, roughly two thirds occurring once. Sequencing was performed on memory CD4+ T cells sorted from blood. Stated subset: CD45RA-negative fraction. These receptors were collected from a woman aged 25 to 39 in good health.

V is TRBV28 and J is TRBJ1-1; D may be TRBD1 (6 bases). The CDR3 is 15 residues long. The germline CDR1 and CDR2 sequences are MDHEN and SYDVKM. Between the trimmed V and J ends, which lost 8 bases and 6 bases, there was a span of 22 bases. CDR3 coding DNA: TGTGCCAGCCGATTGGGGGCACCACAAGGGGCTGAAGCTTTCTTT. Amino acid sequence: CASRLGAPQGAEAFF.

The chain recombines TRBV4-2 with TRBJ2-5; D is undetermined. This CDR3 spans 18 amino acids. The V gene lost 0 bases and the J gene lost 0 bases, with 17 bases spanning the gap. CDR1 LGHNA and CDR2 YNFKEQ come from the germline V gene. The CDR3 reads CASSQDQLGTPYQETQYF. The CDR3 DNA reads TGTGCCAGCAGCCAAGATCAATTGGGAACACCCTACCAAGAGACCCAGTACTTC.

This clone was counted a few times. The CDR3, as DNA: TGTGCCAGCAGCCAACTCGGGATCCGACCCACAGATACGCAGTATTTT. It yields the protein CASSQLGIRPTDTQYF. V usage is TRBV4-2 and J usage is TRBJ2-3; a possible D gene is TRBD2 (5 bases). The CDR3 is 16 residues long. Trimming shortened V by 2 bases and J by 2 bases, and 14 bases separated the two germline ends. Germline V gene sequence: CDR1 LGHNA, CDR2 YNFKEQ.

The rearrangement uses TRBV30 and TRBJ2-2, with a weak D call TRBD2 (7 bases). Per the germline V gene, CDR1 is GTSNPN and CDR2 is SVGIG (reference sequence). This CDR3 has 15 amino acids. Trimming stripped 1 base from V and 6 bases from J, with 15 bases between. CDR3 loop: CAWSAWGGRSGELFF. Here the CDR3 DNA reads TGTGCCTGGAGTGCGTGGGGGGGCAGGTCCGGGGAGCTGTTTTTT. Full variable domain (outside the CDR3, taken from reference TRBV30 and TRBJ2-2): SQTIHQWPATLVQPVGSPLSLECTVEGTSNPNLYWYRQAAGRGLQLLFYSVGIGQISSEVPQNLSASRPQDRQFILSSKKLLLSDSGFYLCAWSAWGGRSGELFFGEGSRLTVL.

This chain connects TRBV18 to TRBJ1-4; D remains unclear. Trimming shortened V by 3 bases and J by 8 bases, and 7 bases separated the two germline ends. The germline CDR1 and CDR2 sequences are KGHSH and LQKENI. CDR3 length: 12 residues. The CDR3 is CASSPNQEKLFF. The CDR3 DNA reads TGTGCCAGCTCACCGAATCAAGAAAAACTGTTTTTT.

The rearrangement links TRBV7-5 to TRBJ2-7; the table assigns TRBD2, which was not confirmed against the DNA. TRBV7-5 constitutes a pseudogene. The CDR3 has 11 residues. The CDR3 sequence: CVRSYANGQYF. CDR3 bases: TGTGTCAGAAGCTACGCTAACGGGCAGTACTTC.

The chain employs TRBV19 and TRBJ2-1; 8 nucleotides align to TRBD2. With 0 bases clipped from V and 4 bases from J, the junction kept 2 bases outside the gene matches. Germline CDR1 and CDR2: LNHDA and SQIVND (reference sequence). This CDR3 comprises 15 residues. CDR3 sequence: CASSIDSGSYNEQFF. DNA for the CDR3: TGTGCCAGTAGTATAGACAGCGGGAGTTACAATGAGCAGTTCTTC.

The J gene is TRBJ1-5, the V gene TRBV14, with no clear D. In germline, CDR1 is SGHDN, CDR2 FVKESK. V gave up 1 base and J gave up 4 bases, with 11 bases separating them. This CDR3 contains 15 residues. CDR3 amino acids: CASSQGGGKNQPQHF. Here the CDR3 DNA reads TGTGCCAGCAGCCAAGGTGGAGGGAAAAATCAGCCCCAGCATTTT.

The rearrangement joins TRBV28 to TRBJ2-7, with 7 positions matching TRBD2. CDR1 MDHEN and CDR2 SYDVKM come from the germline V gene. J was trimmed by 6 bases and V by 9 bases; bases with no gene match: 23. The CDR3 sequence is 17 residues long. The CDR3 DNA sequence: TGTGCCAGTATCAGCGGGACGAGGATTCTTCGGGATGGCGAGCAGTACTTC. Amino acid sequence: CASISGTRILRDGEQYF.

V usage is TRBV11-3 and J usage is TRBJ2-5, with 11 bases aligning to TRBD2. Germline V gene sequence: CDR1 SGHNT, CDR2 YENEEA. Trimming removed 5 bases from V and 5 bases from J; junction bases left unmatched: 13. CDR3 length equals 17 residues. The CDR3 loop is CASSPGLTSGSVETQYF. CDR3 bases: TGTGCCAGCAGCCCGGGGTTAACTAGCGGGAGTGTGGAGACCCAGTACTTC.

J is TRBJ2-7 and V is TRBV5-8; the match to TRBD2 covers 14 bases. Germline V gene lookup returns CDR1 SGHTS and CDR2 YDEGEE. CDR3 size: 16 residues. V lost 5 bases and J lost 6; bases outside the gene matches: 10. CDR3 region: CASRGTSGRYLIEQYF. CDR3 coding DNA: TGTGCCAGCAGGGGGACTAGCGGGAGATACTTGATCGAGCAGTACTTC. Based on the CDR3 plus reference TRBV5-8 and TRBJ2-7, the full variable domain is EAGVTQSPTHLIKTRGQQATLRCSPISGHTSVYWYQQALGLGLQFLLWYDEGEERNRGNFPPRFSGRQFPNYSSELNVNALELEDSALYLCASRGTSGRYLIEQYFGPGTRLTVT.

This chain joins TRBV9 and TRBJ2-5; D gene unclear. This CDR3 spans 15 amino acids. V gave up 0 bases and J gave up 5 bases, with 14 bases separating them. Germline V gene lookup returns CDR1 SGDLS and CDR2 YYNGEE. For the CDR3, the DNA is TGTGCCAGCAGCGTAGGATTTGGGCGGTCGGAGACCCAGTACTTC. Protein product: CASSVGFGRSETQYF.

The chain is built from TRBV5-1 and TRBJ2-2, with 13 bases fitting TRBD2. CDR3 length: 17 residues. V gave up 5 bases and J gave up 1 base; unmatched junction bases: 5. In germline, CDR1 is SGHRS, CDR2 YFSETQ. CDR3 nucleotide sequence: TGCGCCAGCAGTTCGGGACTAGCGGGGCGGAACACCGGGGAGCTGTTTTTT. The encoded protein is CASSSGLAGRNTGELFF.